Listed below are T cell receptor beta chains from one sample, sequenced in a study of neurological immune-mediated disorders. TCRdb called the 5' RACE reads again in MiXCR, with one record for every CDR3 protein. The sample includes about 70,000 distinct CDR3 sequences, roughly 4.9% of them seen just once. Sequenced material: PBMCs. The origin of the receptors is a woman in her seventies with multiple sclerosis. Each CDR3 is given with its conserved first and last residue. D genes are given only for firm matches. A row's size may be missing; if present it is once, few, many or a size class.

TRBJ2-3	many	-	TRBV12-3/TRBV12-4	CASSSVASDLTDTQYF	TGTGCCAGCAGTTCCGTGGCTAGCGACCTCACAGATACGCAGTATTTT
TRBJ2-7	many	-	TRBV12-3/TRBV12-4	CASSPPAAKGEQYF	TGTGCCAGCAGTCCGCCAGCGGCCAAGGGCGAGCAGTACTTC
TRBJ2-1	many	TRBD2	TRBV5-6	CASSPGLAGKFF	TGTGCCAGCAGCCCGGGACTAGCGGGAAAGTTCTTC
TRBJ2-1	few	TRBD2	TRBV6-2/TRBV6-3	CASGTGGEEYNEQFF	TGTGCCAGCGGTACGGGGGGGGAAGAATACAATGAGCAGTTCTTC
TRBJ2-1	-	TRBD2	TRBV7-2	CASSAGTSGRNEQFF	TGTGCCAGCAGCGCTGGGACTAGCGGGAGGAATGAGCAGTTCTTC
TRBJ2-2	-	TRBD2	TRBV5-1	CASSPGLAGIGELFF	TGCGCCAGCAGCCCGGGACTAGCGGGCATCGGGGAGCTGTTTTTT
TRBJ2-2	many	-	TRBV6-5	CASSKPGTGELFF	TGTGCCAGCAGCAAGCCAGGGACCGGGGAGCTGTTTTTT
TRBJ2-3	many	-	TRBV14	CASSANSGSGTDTQYF	TGTGCCAGCAGCGCCAACAGCGGGTCCGGCACAGATACGCAGTATTTT
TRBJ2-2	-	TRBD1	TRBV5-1	CASRWGTGYTNTGELFF	TGCGCCAGCAGGTGGGGGACAGGATACACGAACACCGGGGAGCTGTTTTTT
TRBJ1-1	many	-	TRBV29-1	CSVVQTGGGAEAFF	TGCAGCGTGGTTCAGACAGGCGGCGGGGCTGAAGCTTTCTTT
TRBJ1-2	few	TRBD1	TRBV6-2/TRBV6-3	CASSAGTGVYGYTF	TGTGCCAGCAGTGCCGGGACAGGGGTCTATGGCTACACCTTC
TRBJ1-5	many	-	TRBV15	CATSRGSGQPQHF	TGTGCCACCAGCAGAGGGTCGGGTCAGCCCCAGCATTTT
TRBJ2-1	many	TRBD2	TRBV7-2	CASSLVTSGVNEQFF	TGTGCCAGCAGCTTAGTTACTAGCGGGGTCAATGAGCAGTTCTTC
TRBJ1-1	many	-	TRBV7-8	CASSPSWAGEGTEAFF	TGTGCCAGCAGCCCGTCGTGGGCCGGGGAAGGTACTGAAGCTTTCTTT